This T cell receptor beta chain was profiled in a study of blood T cell repertoires in COVID-19. In Seattle, patients joined the study during active infection and were tracked longitudinally. Losses at the gene ends were 1 base for V and 4 bases for J; bases not matched to a gene: 12. The CDR3 covers 17 residues. Germline assignment: CDR1 MGHRA and CDR2 YSYEKL. In the original processing: Estimates of nucleated cell counts were drawn from the amplification of reference gene primers. The data were produced by immunoSEQ multiplex PCR, yet TCRdb's version contains in-frame clones alone and is incomplete. Clonal size and the V and J genes are those of that table, whereas D and trimming came from the DNA. The profile covers around 180,000 clones, with about 85% appearing a single time and 15% to 20% taken by the ten largest.

Sequenced sample: peripheral blood. The clonotype was recovered from a person aged 65 to 85 with COVID-19, enrolled during active disease. The genes are TRBV4-1 and TRBJ1-2; 7 bases are a match to TRBD1. The CDR3 region has the DNA TGCGCCAGCAGCCAAGTAGGAACCAGGGGGACGGGCTATGGCTACACCTTC. This sequence encodes CASSQVGTRGTGYGYTF.